This entry concerns a single T cell receptor beta chain. The target antigen is unknown. This entry is derived from a study of OX40 agonist ivuxolimab in advanced cancers. Findings and limits, study-wide: With doses of 0.1 to 3.0 mg/kg, CD4+ and CD8+ blood T cells had undergone clonal expansion by week 6. The mean number of expanded clones was higher in CD8+ T cells than in CD4+.

It was autoimmune disease history or systemic immunosuppression that excluded patients. Baseline, cycle 4 day 1, and cycle 7 day 1 were the blood sampling points. The CDR3 runs to 16 residues. The V gene's germline CDR1 is SGHDT and CDR2 YYEEEE. V lost 4 bases to trimming and J lost 0 bases, with 13 bases between them. Some clones are missing from TCRdb's copy, which holds only in-frame ones; the method was immunoSEQ multiplex PCR. The sample lists approximately 70,000 clones; almost 85% were seen once. The chain employs TRBV5-6 and TRBJ1-4; weak D call: TRBD1 (5 bases). The sample in question was CD4+ or CD8+ T cells sorted from blood, obtained in a trial of the OX40 agonist ivuxolimab. The TCR sequence derives from an adult with an advanced solid tumor such as melanoma, head and neck, liver or kidney cancer. The CDR3, as DNA: TGTGCCAGCAGCATGGGACTGCTGGCAACTAATGAAAAACTGTTTTTT. It encodes CASSMGLLATNEKLFF.